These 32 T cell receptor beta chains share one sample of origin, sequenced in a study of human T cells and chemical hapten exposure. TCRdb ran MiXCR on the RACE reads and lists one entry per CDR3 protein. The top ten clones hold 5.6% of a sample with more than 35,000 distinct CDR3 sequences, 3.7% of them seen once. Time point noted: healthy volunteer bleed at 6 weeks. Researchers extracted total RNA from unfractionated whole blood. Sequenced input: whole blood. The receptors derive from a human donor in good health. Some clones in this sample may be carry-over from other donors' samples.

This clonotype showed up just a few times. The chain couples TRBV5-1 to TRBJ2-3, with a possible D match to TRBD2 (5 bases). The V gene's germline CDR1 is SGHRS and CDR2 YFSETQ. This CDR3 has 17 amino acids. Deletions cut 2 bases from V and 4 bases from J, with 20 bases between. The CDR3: CASSFEPALYGADTQYF. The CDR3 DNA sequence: TGCGCCAGCAGCTTCGAACCTGCATTGTACGGGGCAGATACGCAGTATTTT.

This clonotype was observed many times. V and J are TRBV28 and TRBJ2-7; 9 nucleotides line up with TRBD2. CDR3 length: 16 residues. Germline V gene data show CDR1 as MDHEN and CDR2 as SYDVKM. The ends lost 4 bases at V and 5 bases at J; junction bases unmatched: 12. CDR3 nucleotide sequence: TGTGCCAGCAGTTCTACAAGCGGGAGGATGAGGAACGAGCAGTACTTC. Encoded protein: CASSSTSGRMRNEQYF.

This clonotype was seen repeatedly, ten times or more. CDR3 sequence (DNA): TGTGCCAGCAGCTCACCCTCAGGGGTGGGGAATGAGCAGTTCTTC. This codes for CASSSPSGVGNEQFF. The gene calls are TRBV7-3 and TRBJ2-1; D perhaps matches TRBD1 (6 bases). The CDR3 is made up of 15 amino acids. Germline CDR1 SGHTA, CDR2 FQGTGA. Trimming stripped 4 bases from V and 7 bases from J, with 17 bases between.

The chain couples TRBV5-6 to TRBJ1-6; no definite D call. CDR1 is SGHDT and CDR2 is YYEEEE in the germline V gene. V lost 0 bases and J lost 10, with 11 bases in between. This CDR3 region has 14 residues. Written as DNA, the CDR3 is TGTGCCAGCAGCTTGGGCCAGATACAATCACCCCTCCACTTT. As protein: CASSLGQIQSPLHF.

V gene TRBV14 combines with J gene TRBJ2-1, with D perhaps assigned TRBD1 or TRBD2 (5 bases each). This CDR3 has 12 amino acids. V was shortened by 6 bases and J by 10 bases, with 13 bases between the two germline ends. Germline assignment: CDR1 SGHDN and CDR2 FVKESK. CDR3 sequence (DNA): TGTGCCAGCAGTCCGCTTGGGACGGAGCAGTTCTTC. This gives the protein CASSPLGTEQFF.

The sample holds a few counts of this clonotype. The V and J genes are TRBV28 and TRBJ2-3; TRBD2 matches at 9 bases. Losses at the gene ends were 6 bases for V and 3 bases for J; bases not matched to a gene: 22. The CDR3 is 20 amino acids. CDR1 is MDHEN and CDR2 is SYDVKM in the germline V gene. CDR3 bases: TGTGCCAGCAGCCACTCGTGGGGCCTAGCGGGGCCTCTCCGTACAGATACGCAGTATTTT. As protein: CASSHSWGLAGPLRTDTQYF.

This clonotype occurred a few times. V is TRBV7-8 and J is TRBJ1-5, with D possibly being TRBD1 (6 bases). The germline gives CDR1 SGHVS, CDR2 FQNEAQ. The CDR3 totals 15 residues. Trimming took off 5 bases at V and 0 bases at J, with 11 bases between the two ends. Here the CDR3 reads CASSIWTDSNQPQHF. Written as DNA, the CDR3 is TGTGCCAGCAGCATCTGGACAGATAGCAATCAGCCCCAGCATTTT.

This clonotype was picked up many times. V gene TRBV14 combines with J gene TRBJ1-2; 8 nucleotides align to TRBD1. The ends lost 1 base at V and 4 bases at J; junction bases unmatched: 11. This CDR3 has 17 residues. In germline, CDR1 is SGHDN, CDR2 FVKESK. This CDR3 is CASSQAAGTGIFYGYTF. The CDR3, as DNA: TGTGCCAGCAGCCAAGCAGCTGGGACAGGCATTTTCTATGGCTACACCTTC.

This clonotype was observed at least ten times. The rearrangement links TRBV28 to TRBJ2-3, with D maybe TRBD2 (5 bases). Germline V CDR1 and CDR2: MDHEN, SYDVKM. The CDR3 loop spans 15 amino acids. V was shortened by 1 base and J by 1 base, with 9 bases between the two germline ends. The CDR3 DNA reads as TGTGCCAGCAGTTTATCTCGGGGAGGCACAGATACGCAGTATTTT. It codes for CASSLSRGGTDTQYF.

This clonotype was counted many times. The CDR3 reads CASSPGTGSVGNTIYF. CDR3 in DNA: TGTGCCAGCAGCCCCGGGACAGGGTCCGTCGGAAACACCATATATTTT. The chain combines TRBV5-8 with TRBJ1-3; 9 bases map to TRBD1. The CDR3 extends over 16 amino acids. After removal of 4 bases from V and 4 bases from J, the junction contained 9 bases not matched to a gene. Germline V gene sequence: CDR1 SGHTS, CDR2 YDEGEE.

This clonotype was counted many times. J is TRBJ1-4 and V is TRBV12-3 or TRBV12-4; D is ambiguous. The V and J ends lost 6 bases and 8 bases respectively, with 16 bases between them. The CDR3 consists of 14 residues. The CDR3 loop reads CASSPGLKEEKLFF. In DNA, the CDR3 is TGTGCCAGCAGCCCCGGACTCAAGGAAGAAAAACTGTTTTTT.

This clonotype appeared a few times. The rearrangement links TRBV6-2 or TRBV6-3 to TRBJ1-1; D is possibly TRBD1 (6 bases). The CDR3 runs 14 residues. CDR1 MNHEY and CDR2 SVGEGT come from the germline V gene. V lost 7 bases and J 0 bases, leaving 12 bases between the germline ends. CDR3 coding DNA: TGTGCCAGCACCCCTGACAGGCTGAACACTGAAGCTTTCTTT. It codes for CASTPDRLNTEAFF.

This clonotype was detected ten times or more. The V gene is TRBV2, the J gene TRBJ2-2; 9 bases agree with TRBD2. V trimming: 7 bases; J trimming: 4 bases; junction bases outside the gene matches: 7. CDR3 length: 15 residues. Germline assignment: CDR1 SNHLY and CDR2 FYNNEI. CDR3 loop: CASKSSGSPTGELFF. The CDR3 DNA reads TGTGCCAGCAAGAGTAGCGGGAGTCCCACCGGGGAGCTGTTTTTT.

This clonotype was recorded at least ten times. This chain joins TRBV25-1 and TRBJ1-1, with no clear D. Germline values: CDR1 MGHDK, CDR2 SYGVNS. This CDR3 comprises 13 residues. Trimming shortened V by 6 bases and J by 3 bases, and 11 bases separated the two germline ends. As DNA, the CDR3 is TGTGCCAGCAGACCCACGGATTACACTGAAGCTTTCTTT. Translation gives CASRPTDYTEAFF.

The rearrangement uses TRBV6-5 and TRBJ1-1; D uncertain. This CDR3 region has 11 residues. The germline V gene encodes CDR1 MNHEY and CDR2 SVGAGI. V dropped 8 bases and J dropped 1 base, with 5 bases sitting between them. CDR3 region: CASGKNTEAFF. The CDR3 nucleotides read TGTGCCAGCGGTAAGAACACTGAAGCTTTCTTT.

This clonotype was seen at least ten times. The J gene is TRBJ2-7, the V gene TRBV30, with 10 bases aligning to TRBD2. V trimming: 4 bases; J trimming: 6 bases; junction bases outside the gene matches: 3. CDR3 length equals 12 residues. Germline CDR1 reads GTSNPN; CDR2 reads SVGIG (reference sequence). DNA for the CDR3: TGTGCCTGGACTAGCGGGAGCGGCGAGCAGTACTTC. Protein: CAWTSGSGEQYF.

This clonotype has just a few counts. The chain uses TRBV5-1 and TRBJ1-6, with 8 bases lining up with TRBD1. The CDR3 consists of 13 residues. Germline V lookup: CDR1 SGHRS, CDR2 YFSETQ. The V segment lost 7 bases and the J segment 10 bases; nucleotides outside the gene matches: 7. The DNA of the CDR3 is TGCGCCAGCTCGACAGGGGTAGACTCACCCCTCCACTTT. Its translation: CASSTGVDSPLHF.

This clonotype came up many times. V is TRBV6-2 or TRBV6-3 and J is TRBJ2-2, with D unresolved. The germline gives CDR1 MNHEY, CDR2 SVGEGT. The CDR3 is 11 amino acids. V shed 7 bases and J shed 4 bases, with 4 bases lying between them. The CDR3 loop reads CASTRTGELFF. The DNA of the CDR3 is TGTGCCAGCACCCGCACCGGGGAGCTGTTTTTT.

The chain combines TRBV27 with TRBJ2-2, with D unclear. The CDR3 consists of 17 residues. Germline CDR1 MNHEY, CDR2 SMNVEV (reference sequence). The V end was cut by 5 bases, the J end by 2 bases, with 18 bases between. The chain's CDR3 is CASSTGRGLRNTGELFF. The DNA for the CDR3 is TGTGCCAGCAGTACCGGTAGAGGCTTACGAAACACCGGGGAGCTGTTTTTT.

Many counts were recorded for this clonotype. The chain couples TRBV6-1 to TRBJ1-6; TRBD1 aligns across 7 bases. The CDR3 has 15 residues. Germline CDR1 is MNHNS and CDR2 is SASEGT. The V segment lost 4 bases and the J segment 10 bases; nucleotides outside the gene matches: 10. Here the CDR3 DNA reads TGTGCCAGCAGTGCAAGACAGGGTCCCGAATCACCCCTCCACTTT. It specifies CASSARQGPESPLHF.

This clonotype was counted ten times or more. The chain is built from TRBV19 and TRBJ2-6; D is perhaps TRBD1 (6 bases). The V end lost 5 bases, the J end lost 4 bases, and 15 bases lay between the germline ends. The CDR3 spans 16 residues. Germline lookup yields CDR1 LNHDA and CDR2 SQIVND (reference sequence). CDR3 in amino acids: CASSAPQGTGANVLTF. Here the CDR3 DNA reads TGTGCCAGTAGTGCCCCCCAGGGGACCGGGGCCAACGTCCTGACTTTC.

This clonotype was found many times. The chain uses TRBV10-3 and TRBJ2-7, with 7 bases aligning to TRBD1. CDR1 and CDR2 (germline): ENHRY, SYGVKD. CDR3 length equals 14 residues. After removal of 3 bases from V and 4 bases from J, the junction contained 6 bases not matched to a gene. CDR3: CAISDEGQSYEQYF. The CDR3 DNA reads TGTGCCATCAGTGATGAGGGACAGAGTTACGAGCAGTACTTC.

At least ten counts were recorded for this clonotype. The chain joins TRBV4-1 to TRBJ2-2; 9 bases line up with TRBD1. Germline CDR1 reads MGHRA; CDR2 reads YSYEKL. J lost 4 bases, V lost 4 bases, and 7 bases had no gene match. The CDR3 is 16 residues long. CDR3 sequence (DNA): TGCGCCAGCAGCCGATCGGACAGGGGTGGCACCGGGGAGCTGTTTTTT. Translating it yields CASSRSDRGGTGELFF.

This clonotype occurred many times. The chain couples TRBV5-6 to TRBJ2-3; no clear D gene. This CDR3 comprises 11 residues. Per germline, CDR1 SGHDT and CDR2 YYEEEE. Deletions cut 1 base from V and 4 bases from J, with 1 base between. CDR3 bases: TGTGCCAGCAGCTTGTCAGATACGCAGTATTTT. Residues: CASSLSDTQYF.

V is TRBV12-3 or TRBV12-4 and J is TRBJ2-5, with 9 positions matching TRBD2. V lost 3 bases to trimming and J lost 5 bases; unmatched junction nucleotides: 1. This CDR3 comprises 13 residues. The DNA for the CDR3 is TGTGCCAGCAGTTTCAGCGGGGGGGAGACCCAGTACTTC. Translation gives CASSFSGGETQYF.

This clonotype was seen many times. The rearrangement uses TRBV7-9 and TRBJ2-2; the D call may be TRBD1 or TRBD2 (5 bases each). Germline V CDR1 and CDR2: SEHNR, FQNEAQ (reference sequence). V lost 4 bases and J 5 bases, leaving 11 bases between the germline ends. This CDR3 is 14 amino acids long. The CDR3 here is CASSSLGETGELFF. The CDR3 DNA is TGTGCCAGCAGCTCCCTGGGGGAAACCGGGGAGCTGTTTTTT.

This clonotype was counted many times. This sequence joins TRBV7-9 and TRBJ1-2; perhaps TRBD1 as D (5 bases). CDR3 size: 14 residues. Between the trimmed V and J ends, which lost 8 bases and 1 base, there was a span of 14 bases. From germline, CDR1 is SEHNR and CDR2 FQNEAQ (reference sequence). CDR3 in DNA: TGTGCCAGCGGGGGACCGGCCGTTAACTATGGCTACACCTTC. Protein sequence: CASGGPAVNYGYTF.

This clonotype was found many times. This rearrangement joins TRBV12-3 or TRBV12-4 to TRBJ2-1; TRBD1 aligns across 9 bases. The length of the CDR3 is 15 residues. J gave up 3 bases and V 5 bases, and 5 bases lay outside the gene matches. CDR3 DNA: TGTGCCAGCAGTCCACCGGGACAGGGCTACAATGAGCAGTTCTTC. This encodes CASSPPGQGYNEQFF.

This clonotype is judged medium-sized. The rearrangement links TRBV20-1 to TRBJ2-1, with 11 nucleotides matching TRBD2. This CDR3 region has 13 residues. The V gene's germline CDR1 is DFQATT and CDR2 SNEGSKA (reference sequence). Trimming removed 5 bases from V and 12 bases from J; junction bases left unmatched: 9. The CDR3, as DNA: TGCAGTGCTGGCCCTACTAGCGGGAGCCCGCAGTTCTTC. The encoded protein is CSAGPTSGSPQFF.

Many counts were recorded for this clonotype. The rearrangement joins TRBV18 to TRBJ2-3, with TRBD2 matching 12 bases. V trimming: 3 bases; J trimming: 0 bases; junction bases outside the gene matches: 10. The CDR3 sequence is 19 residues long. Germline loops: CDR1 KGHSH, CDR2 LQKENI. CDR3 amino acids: CASSPPGLAGSASTDTQYF. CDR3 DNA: TGTGCCAGCTCACCCCCCGGACTAGCGGGATCCGCGAGCACAGATACGCAGTATTTT.

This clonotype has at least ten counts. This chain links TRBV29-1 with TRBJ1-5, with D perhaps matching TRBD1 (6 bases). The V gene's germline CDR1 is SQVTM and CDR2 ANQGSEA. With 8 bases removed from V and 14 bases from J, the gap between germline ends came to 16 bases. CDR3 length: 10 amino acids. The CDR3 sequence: CSIEDSGKHF. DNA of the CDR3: TGCAGCATCGAGGACAGCGGGAAGCATTTT.

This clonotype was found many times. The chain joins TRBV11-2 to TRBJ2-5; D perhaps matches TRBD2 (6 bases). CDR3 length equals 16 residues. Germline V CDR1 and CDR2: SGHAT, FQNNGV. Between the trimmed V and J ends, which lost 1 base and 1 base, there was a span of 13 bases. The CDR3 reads CASSLGAGRIQETQYF. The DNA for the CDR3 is TGTGCCAGCAGCTTAGGTGCGGGAAGAATCCAAGAGACCCAGTACTTC.